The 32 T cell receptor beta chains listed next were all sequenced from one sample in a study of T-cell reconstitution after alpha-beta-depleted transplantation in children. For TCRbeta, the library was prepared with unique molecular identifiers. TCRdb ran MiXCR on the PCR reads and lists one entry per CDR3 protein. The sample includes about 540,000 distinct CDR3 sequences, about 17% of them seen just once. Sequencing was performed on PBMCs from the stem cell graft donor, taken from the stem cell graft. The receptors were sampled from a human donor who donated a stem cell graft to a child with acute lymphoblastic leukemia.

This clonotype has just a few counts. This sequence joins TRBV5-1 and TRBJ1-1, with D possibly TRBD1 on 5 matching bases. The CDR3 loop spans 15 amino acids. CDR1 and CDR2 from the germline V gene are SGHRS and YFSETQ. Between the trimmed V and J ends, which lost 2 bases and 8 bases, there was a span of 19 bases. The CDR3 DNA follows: TGCGCCAGCAGCTTTGCGGACGCGGGACGGAGCGAAGCTTTCTTT. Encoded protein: CASSFADAGRSEAFF.

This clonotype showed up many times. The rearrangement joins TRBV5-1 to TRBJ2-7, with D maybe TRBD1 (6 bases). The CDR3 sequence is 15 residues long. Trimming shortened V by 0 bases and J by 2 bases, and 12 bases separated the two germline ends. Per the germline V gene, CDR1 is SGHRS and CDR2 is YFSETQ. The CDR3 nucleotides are TGCGCCAGCAGCTTGGGGAAGGGACACACCTACGAGCAGTACTTC. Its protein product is CASSLGKGHTYEQYF.

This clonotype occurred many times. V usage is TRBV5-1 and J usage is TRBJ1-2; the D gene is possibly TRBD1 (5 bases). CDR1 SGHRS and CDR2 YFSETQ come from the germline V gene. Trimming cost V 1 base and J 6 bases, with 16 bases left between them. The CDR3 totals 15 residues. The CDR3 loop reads CASSLIRGRLDGYTF. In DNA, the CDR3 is TGCGCCAGCAGCTTGATTAGGGGAAGACTGGATGGCTACACCTTC.

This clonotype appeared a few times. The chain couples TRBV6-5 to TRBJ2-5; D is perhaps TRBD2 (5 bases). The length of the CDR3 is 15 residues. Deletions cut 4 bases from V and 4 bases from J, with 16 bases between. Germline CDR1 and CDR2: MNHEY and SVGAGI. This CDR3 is CASSSFGVSGETQYF. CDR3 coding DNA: TGTGCCAGCAGTTCCTTTGGAGTAAGCGGAGAGACCCAGTACTTC.

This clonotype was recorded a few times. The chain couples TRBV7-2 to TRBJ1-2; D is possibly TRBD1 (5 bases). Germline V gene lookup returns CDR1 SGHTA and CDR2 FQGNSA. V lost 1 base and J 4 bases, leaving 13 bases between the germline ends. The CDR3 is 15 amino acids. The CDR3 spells CASSLGQLNLYGYTF. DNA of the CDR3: TGTGCCAGCAGCTTAGGACAGCTTAATCTCTATGGCTACACCTTC.

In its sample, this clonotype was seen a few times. The CDR3: CASSPISGPEQYF. The CDR3 DNA reads as TGTGCCAGCAGCCCAATTAGTGGCCCCGAGCAGTACTTC. V and J are TRBV7-9 and TRBJ2-7, with D uncertain. Germline V gene lookup returns CDR1 SEHNR and CDR2 FQNEAQ (reference sequence). This CDR3 contains 13 residues. V lost 5 bases and J 6 bases, leaving 14 bases between the germline ends.

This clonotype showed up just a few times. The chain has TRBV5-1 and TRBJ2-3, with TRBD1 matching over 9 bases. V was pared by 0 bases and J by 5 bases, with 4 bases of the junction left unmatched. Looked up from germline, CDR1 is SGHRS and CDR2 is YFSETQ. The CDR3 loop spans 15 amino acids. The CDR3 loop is CASSLEGQGGDTQYF. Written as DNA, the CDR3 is TGCGCCAGCAGCTTGGAGGGACAGGGAGGAGATACGCAGTATTTT.

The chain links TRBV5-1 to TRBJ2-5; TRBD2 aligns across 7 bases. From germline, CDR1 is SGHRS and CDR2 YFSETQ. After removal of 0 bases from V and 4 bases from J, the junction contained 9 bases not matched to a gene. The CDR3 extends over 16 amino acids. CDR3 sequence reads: CASSLAAGEDRETQYF. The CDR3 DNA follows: TGCGCCAGCAGCTTGGCCGCGGGAGAGGATCGAGAGACCCAGTACTTC.

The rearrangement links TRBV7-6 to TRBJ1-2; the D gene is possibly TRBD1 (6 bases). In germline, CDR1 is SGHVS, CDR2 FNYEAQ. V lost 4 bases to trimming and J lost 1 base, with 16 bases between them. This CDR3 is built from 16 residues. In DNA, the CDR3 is TGTGCCAGCAGCTCCGCACAGGGAGGACATAACTATGGCTACACCTTC. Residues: CASSSAQGGHNYGYTF.

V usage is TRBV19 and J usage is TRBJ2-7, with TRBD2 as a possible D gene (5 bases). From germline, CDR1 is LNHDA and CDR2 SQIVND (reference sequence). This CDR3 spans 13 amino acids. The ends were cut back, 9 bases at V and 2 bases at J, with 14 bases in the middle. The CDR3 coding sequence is TGTGCCAGCTGTTGTAGCGTAGCCTACGAGCAGTACTTC. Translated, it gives CASCCSVAYEQYF.

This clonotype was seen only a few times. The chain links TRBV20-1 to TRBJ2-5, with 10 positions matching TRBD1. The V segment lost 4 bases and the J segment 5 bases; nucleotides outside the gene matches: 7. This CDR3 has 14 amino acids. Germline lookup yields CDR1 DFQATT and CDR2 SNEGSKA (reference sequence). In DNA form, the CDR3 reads TGCAGTGCTACTTGGGACAGGGGTTCCGAGACCCAGTACTTC. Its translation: CSATWDRGSETQYF.

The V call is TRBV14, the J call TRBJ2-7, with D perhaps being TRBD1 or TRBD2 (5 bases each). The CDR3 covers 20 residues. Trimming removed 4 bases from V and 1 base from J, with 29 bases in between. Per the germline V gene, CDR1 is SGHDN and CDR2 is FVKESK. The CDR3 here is CASSPSKSLAPGTVSYEQYF. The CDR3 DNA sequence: TGTGCCAGCAGCCCTTCTAAAAGTCTCGCCCCCGGGACGGTTTCCTACGAGCAGTACTTC.

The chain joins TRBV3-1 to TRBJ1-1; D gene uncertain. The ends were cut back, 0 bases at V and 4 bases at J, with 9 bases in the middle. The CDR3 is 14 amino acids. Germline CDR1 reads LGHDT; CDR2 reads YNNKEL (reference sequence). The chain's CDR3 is CASSQDTWITEAFF. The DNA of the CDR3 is TGTGCCAGCAGCCAAGATACTTGGATCACTGAAGCTTTCTTT.

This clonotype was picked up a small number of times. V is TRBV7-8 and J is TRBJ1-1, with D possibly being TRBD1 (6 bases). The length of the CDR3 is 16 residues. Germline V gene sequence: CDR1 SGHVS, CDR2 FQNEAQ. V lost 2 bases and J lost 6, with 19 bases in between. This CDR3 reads CASSLRFGGARSEAFF. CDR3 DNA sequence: TGTGCCAGCAGCTTACGCTTCGGGGGCGCGAGGTCTGAAGCTTTCTTT.

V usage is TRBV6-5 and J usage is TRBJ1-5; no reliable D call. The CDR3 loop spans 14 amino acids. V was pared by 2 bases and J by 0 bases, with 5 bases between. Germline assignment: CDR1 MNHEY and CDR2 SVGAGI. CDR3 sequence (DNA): TGTGCCAGCAGTTACGGTCTTAGCAATCAGCCCCAGCATTTT. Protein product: CASSYGLSNQPQHF.

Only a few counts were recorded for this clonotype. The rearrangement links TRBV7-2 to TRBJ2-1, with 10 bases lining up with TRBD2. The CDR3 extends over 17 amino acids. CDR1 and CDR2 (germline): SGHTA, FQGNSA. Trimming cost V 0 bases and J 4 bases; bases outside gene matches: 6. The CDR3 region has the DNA TGTGCCAGCAGCTTAGCTTTTTCACTAGCGGGATACAATGAGCAGTTCTTC. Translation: CASSLAFSLAGYNEQFF.

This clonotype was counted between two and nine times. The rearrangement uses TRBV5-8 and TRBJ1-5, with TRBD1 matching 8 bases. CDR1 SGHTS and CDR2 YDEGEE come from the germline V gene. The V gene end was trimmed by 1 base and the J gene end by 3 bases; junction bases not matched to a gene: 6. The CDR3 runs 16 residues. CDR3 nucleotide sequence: TGTGCCAGCAGCTTGTCAACAGGGGGACTCAATCAGCCCCAGCATTTT. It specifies CASSLSTGGLNQPQHF. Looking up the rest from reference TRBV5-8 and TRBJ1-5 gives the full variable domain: EAGVTQSPTHLIKTRGQQATLRCSPISGHTSVYWYQQALGLGLQFLLWYDEGEERNRGNFPPRFSGRQFPNYSSELNVNALELEDSALYLCASSLSTGGLNQPQHFGDGTRLSIL.

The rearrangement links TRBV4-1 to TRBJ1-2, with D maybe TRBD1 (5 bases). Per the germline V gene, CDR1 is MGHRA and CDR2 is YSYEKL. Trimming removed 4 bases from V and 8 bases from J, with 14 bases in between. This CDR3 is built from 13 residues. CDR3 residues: CASSPTVAGGYTF. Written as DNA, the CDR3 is TGCGCCAGCAGCCCGACAGTAGCCGGGGGCTACACCTTC.

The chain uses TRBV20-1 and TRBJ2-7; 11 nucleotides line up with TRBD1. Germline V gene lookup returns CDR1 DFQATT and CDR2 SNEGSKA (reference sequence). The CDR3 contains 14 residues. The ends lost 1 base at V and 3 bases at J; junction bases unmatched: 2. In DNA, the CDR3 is TGCAGTGCTAGAGCTGGGACAGGGGGCTACGAGCAGTACTTC. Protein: CSARAGTGGYEQYF.

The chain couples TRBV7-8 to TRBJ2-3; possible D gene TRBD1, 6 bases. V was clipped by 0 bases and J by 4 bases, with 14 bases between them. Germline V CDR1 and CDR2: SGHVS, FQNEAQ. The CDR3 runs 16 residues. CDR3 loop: CASSLAGTYQADTQYF. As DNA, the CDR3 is TGTGCCAGCAGCTTAGCCGGGACATATCAGGCAGATACGCAGTATTTT.

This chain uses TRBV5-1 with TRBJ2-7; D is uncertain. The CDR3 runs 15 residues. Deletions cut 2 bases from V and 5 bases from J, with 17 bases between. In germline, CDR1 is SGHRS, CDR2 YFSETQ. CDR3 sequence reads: CASSLRPGPSNEQYF. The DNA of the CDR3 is TGCGCCAGCAGCTTAAGGCCCGGGCCATCCAACGAGCAGTACTTC.

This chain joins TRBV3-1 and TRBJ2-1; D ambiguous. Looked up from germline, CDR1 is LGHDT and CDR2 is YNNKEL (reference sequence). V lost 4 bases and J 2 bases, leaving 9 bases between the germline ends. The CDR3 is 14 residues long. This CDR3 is CASSPSNAYNEQFF. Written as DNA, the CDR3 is TGTGCCAGCAGCCCAAGTAACGCCTACAATGAGCAGTTCTTC.

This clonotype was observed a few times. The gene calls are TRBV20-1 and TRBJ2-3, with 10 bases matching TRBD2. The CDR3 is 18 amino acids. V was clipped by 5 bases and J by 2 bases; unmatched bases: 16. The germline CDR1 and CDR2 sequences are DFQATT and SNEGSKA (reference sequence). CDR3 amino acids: CSAFRTSGDMWFTDTQYF. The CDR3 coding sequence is TGCAGTGCTTTCCGGACTAGCGGCGATATGTGGTTCACAGATACGCAGTATTTT.

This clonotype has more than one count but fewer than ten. CDR3 in amino acids: CSARVRGVWTGELFF. The CDR3 DNA reads TGCAGTGCTAGAGTTCGAGGGGTGTGGACCGGGGAGCTGTTTTTT. The J gene is TRBJ2-2, the V gene TRBV20-1, with D possibly called TRBD1 or TRBD2 (5 bases each). CDR3 length: 15 amino acids. CDR1 is DFQATT, CDR2 SNEGSKA, per germline (reference sequence). V lost 1 base to trimming and J lost 5 bases, with 14 bases between them.

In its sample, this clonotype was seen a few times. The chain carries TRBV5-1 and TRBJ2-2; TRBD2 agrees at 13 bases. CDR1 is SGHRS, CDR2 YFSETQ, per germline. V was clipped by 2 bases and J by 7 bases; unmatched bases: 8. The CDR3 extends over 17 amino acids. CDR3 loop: CASSLLAGGPIGGELFF. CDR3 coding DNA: TGCGCCAGCAGCTTACTAGCGGGAGGGCCTATCGGCGGGGAGCTGTTTTTT.

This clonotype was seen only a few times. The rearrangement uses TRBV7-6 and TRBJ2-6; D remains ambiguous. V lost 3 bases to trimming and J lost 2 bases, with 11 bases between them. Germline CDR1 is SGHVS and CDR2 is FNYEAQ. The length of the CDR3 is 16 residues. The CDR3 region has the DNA TGTGCCAGCAGCTTGGTTACGGGTGCTGGGGCCAACGTCCTGACTTTC. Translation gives CASSLVTGAGANVLTF.

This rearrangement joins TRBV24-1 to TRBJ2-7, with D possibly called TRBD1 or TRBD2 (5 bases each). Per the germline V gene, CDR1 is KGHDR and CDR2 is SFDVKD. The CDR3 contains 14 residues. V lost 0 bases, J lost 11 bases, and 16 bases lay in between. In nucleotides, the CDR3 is TGTGCCACCAGTGATTTGAGCTCGGGGCCTAAGAAGTACTTC. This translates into CATSDLSSGPKKYF.

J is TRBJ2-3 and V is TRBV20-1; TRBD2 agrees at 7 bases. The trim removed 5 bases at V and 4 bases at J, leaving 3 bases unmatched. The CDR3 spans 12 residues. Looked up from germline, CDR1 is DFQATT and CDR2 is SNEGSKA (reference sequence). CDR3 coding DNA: TGCAGTGCTCGGACTAGAGCAGATACGCAGTATTTT. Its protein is CSARTRADTQYF.

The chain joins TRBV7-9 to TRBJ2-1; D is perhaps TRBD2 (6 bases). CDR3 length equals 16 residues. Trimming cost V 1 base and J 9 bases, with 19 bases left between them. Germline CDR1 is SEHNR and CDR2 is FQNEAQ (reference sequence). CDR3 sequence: CASSLGGLGPWVEQFF. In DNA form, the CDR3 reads TGTGCCAGCAGCTTAGGGGGACTCGGCCCATGGGTTGAGCAGTTCTTC.

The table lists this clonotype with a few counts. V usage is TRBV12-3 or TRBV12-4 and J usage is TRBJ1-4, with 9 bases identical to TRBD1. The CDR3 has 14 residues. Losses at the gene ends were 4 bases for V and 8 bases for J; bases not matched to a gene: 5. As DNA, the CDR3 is TGTGCCAGCAGTTGGGACAGGGCGGGCGAAAAACTGTTTTTT. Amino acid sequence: CASSWDRAGEKLFF.

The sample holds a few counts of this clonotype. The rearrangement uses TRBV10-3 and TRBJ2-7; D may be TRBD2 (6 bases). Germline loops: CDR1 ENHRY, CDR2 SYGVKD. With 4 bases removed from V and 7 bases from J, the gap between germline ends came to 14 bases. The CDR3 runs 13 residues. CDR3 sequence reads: CAISGGRGDEQYF. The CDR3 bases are TGTGCCATCAGTGGGGGCCGCGGGGATGAGCAGTACTTC.

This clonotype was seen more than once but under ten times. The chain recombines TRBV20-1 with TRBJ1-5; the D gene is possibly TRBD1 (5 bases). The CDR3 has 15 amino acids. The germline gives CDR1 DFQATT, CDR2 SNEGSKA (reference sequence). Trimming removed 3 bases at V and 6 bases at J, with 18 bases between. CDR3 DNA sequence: TGCAGTGCTAGGGGGGGTTCGGGCGGGGGTCAGCCCCAGCATTTT. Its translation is CSARGGSGGGQPQHF.